Many counts were recorded for the clone carrying this TCR beta chain. The study's library attached unique molecular identifiers to single cDNA molecules. TCRdb passed the reads through MiXCR, listing each CDR3 protein once. Of about 120,000 distinct CDR3 sequences in the sample, 8.5% to 9% were seen once. The sample belongs to a study of human T cells and chemical hapten exposure. Overall study: Per-sample TCR yields varied mainly from small pooled library volume differences.

It was from unfractionated whole blood that total RNA was extracted. Per germline, CDR1 SEHNR and CDR2 FQNEAQ (reference sequence). The V and J ends lost 5 bases and 8 bases, in that order; junction bases with no gene match: 4. The CDR3 loop spans 13 amino acids. Sequenced input: whole blood. The TCR comes from a human donor in good health. Some clones in this sample may be carry-over from other donors' samples. The chain uses TRBV7-9 and TRBJ1-5, with TRBD1 identical over 9 bases. The CDR3: CASSPGQGKPQHF. The DNA of the CDR3 is TGTGCCAGCAGCCCCGGACAGGGGAAGCCCCAGCATTTT.